This T cell receptor (beta chain) was sequenced in a study of CD8 T cells in Susac syndrome. Germline-derived CDR1 and CDR2 are LNHDA and SQIVND (reference sequence). After removal of 4 bases from V and 6 bases from J, the junction contained 2 bases not matched to a gene. The length of the CDR3 is 13 residues. An amount of RNA that ranged from roughly 0.45 to 1 ug was reverse transcribed with random hexamers. TCR beta CDR3 was amplified by immunoSEQ covering 54 Vbeta and 13 Jbeta. TCRdb reprocessed the immunoSEQ multiplex PCR reads via MiXCR and lists one record per CDR3 protein. The table records about 400,000 distinct CDR3 sequences, around 85% of them present only once.

The source of this sequence is a human donor with multiple sclerosis. The chain uses TRBV19 and TRBJ2-1; 8 bases are shared with TRBD1. The specimen sequenced was CD8+ T cells from PBMCs. The DNA for the CDR3 is TGTGCCAGTAGTACCACAGGGGGCAATGAGCAGTTCTTC. It is translated as CASSTTGGNEQFF.